A single sample is the source of the 18 T cell receptor beta chains below, sequenced in a study of T cells in Graves' hyperthyroidism and ophthalmopathy. RNA transcripts served as the template for amplifying TCR beta CDR3 regions. In the first-round RT-PCR of the TCR CDR3, the HTBI primer set was used. TCRdb passed the multiplex PCR reads through MiXCR, listing each CDR3 protein once. The table lists around 340,000 distinct CDR3 sequences, 15% to 20% of them singletons. Sequencing used blood. The source is a woman between 45 and 60 years old with Graves' hyperthyroidism.

This clonotype was seen only a few times. V gene TRBV2 combines with J gene TRBJ2-7, with TRBD1 as a possible D gene (5 bases). CDR3 length: 15 amino acids. Germline V CDR1 and CDR2: SNHLY, FYNNEI. Trimming removed 2 bases from V and 3 bases from J, with 14 bases in between. CDR3: CASSEWTPTDYEQYV. The CDR3 coding sequence is TGTGCCAGCAGTGAATGGACACCAACAGACTACGAGCAGTACGTC.

This sequence joins TRBV12-3 or TRBV12-4 and TRBJ2-7, with D uncertain. This CDR3 spans 13 amino acids. V was trimmed by 3 bases and J by 4 bases, leaving 10 bases between them. The CDR3 sequence is CASSLGALYEQYV. CDR3 nucleotides: TGTGCCAGCAGTTTGGGTGCTCTATACGAGCAGTACGTC.

About this clonotype: An end of the junction differs from the germline gene, which may be a read error. The rearrangement uses TRBV12-3 or TRBV12-4 and TRBJ1-5, with 9 bases lining up with TRBD1. The CDR3 covers 15 residues. CDR3: CASRGQGPVNQSQHF. CDR3 sequence (DNA): TGTGCCAGCAGAGGACAGGGGCCTGTGAATCAGTCCCAGCATTTT.

The rearrangement uses TRBV15 and TRBJ1-5; 9 positions agree with TRBD1. The germline V gene encodes CDR1 LNHNV and CDR2 YYDKDF (reference sequence). The junction had 8 bases not matched to a gene; V was cut back by 4 bases and J by 7 bases. CDR3 size: 15 residues. CDR3: CATSMRTGVRQPQHF. For the CDR3, the DNA is TGTGCCACCAGCATGAGGACAGGGGTAAGACAGCCCCAGCATTTT.

The V gene is TRBV5-1, the J gene TRBJ2-2, with D possibly matching TRBD2 (5 bases). Germline V CDR1 and CDR2: SGHRS, YFSETQ. V lost 2 bases to trimming and J lost 7 bases, with 21 bases between them. The CDR3 loop spans 17 amino acids. The CDR3 DNA is TGCGCCAGCAGCTTCAATTCGCCCGAGGGCCTAGGCGGGGAGCTGTTTTTT. This translates into CASSFNSPEGLGGELFF.

The CDR3 reads CASSLATGYKNIQYF. The CDR3 DNA reads as TGTGCCAGCAGCTTAGCGACAGGGTACAAAAACATTCAGTACTTC. The chain employs TRBV7-9 and TRBJ2-4, with TRBD1 identical over 7 bases. The CDR3 is 15 residues long. Germline CDR1 and CDR2: SEHNR and FQNEAQ (reference sequence). After removal of 0 bases from V and 3 bases from J, the junction contained 2 bases not matched to a gene.

This chain joins TRBV5-1 and TRBJ2-7; D may match TRBD1 or TRBD2 (5 bases each). The CDR3 extends over 13 amino acids. The germline gives CDR1 SGHRS, CDR2 YFSETQ. Trimming removed 0 bases at V and 6 bases at J, with 10 bases between. CDR3 in amino acids: CASSLAGTGEQYV. The CDR3 DNA follows: TGCGCCAGCAGCTTGGCCGGGACGGGCGAGCAGTACGTC.

At least ten counts were recorded for this clonotype. The chain carries TRBV7-3 and TRBJ1-1, with TRBD1 matching 12 bases. Germline CDR1 reads SGHTA; CDR2 reads FQGTGA. V trimming: 5 bases; J trimming: 3 bases; junction bases outside the gene matches: 4. The CDR3 consists of 15 residues. CDR3: CASSPGQGADTEAFF. As DNA, the CDR3 is TGTGCCAGCAGCCCGGGACAGGGGGCCGACACTGAAGCTTTCTTT.

In the case of this clonotype: A much larger clone differs by one base, so this may be a read error. The rearrangement joins TRBV12-3 or TRBV12-4 to TRBJ2-7; D might be TRBD1 or TRBD2, each matching 5 bases. This CDR3 comprises 14 residues. The CDR3: CASSFRGTFYKQYF. CDR3 sequence (DNA): TGTGCCAGCAGTTTTCGAGGGACCTTCTACAAGCAGTACTTC.

The gene calls are TRBV19 and TRBJ2-1, with D tentatively TRBD1 (5 bases). This CDR3 comprises 14 residues. The germline V gene has CDR1 LNHDA and CDR2 SQIVND (reference sequence). V lost 1 base, J lost 9 bases, and 13 bases lay in between. For the CDR3, the DNA is TGTGCCAGTAGTATAGGGGGCTCAGTAAGTGAGCAGTTCTTC. Translated: CASSIGGSVSEQFF.

This clonotype was recorded at least ten times. V gene TRBV5-1 combines with J gene TRBJ2-3; 14 bases align to TRBD2. The germline V gene encodes CDR1 SGHRS and CDR2 YFSETQ. The CDR3 covers 19 residues. The V and J ends lost 4 bases and 4 bases, in that order; junction bases with no gene match: 14. This CDR3 reads CASSLPTSGGARVPDTQYF. As DNA, the CDR3 is TGCGCCAGCAGCCTACCGACTAGCGGGGGGGCCAGGGTCCCAGATACGCAGTATTTT.

This clonotype was counted a few times. The chain couples TRBV3-1 to TRBJ2-7; D gene unclear. Germline loops: CDR1 LGHDT, CDR2 YNNKEL (reference sequence). Trimming shortened V by 3 bases and J by 6 bases, and 6 bases separated the two germline ends. This CDR3 has 11 residues. In DNA, the CDR3 is TGTGCCAGCAGCCACTCAGGCGAGCAGTACTTC. Protein: CASSHSGEQYF.

This clonotype turned up a few times. V is TRBV6-1 and J is TRBJ1-1; maybe TRBD1 (6 bases). Trimming stripped 11 bases from V and 4 bases from J, with 20 bases between. In germline, CDR1 is MNHNS, CDR2 SASEGT. This CDR3 has 14 amino acids. The CDR3 region has the DNA TGTGCCGGCACCGAGGGGGGGTTCGGCACTGAAGCTTTCTTT. Its translation: CAGTEGGFGTEAFF.

With regard to this clonotype: One end of the junction fails to match germline, which may point to a read error. The V and J genes are TRBV11-2 and TRBJ1-1; the match to TRBD1 covers 7 bases. The CDR3 contains 16 residues. Germline-derived CDR1 and CDR2 are SGHAT and FQNNGV. In DNA, the CDR3 is TGCGCCAGCAGCCAAGAGGGGGACAGTTTGAACACTGAAGCTTTCTTT. The encoded protein is CASSQEGDSLNTEAFF.

This clonotype has ten or more counts. The chain carries TRBV7-2 and TRBJ1-1; D is uncertain. This CDR3 comprises 13 residues. The V gene lost 2 bases and the J gene lost 5 bases, with 9 bases spanning the gap. CDR1 SGHTA and CDR2 FQGNSA come from the germline V gene. The CDR3 spells CASSLSGVTEAFF. CDR3 nucleotides: TGTGCCAGCAGCTTATCTGGGGTGACTGAAGCTTTCTTT.

This clonotype was counted at least ten times. This chain joins TRBV5-1 and TRBJ2-1, with a tentative D call TRBD2 (5 bases). CDR1 SGHRS and CDR2 YFSETQ come from the germline V gene. The germline V and J ends were trimmed by 4 bases and 2 bases, with 13 bases remaining between them. The CDR3 totals 15 residues. The CDR3 DNA reads as TGCGCCAGCAGCCCTCTCGGGGAGCCCTACAATGAGCAGTTCTTC. This sequence encodes CASSPLGEPYNEQFF.

V usage is TRBV12-3 or TRBV12-4 and J usage is TRBJ1-4; D is possibly TRBD1 (6 bases). Trimming removed 6 bases at V and 8 bases at J, with 13 bases between. The CDR3 length is 13 residues. CDR3 sequence reads: CASSQGSQEKLFF. The CDR3, as DNA: TGTGCCAGCAGCCAGGGGTCTCAAGAAAAACTGTTTTTT.

The genes are TRBV6-1 and TRBJ2-5; 7 bases agree with TRBD1. The CDR3 extends over 15 amino acids. V was pared by 1 base and J by 4 bases, with 6 bases of the junction left unmatched. Germline values: CDR1 MNHNS, CDR2 SASEGT. The CDR3 region is CASSEGTGDIETQYF. The CDR3 DNA sequence: TGTGCCAGCAGTGAAGGTACAGGGGATATAGAGACCCAGTACTTC.